This T cell receptor (beta chain) was identified in a study of human T cells and chemical hapten exposure. In the study overall: TCR yields per sample varied, mainly owing to small pooled library volume differences.

Whole-study findings and limits: Given that the donors had alopecia, their immune response may differ from that seen in healthy people. Clustering by CDR3 similarity yielded significantly more large clusters from expanded TCRs than controls.

In the case of this clonotype: Its matching antigen is unknown.

TCRdb passed the RACE reads through MiXCR, listing each CDR3 protein once. The data contain fewer than 100,000 distinct CDR3 sequences, approximately 9.3% of them singletons. Noted time point: patch test 2, 6 weeks after DPC sensitization. As to treatment: therapeutic diphenylcyclopropenone sensitization with weekly scalp DPC. This CDR3 spans 12 amino acids. Germline values: CDR1 DFQATT, CDR2 SNEGSKA (reference sequence). Trimming shortened V by 6 bases and J by 3 bases, and 9 bases separated the two germline ends. The source was whole blood, collected in connection with sensitization to the hapten diphenylcyclopropenone (DPC). The TCR comes from a woman aged 40 to 49 with alopecia areata. Some clones in this sample may be carry-over from other donors' samples. V gene TRBV20-1 combines with J gene TRBJ2-1, with unresolved D. CDR3 in DNA: TGCAGTGCCTCTTTCAACTACAATGAGCAGTTCTTC. Translation: CSASFNYNEQFF.